This entry lists 5 T cell receptor beta chains sequenced from one sample in a study of blood T cell repertoires in COVID-19. Here immunoSEQ multiplex PCR was the method, and the copy in TCRdb shows in-frame clones only, minus some. Of 350,000 to 500,000 clones in the sample, roughly 84% are singletons; the top ten hold approximately 1.5%. Sequenced: PBMCs or T cells enriched from blood (not recorded which). These receptors were obtained from a woman between 18 and 29 years old who had been exposed to COVID-19.

The V gene is TRBV28, the J gene TRBJ1-4; the D gene is possibly TRBD1 (6 bases). The CDR3 covers 15 residues. Germline CDR1 is MDHEN and CDR2 is SYDVKM. Trimming took 6 bases from V and 4 from J, leaving 15 bases between them. CDR3 amino acids: CASSSFRDINEKLFF. The CDR3 bases are TGTGCCAGCAGCTCGTTCCGGGACATTAATGAAAAACTGTTTTTT.

The V gene is TRBV5-1, the J gene TRBJ2-1; TRBD1 matches 7 bases. This CDR3 has 15 residues. Germline values: CDR1 SGHRS, CDR2 YFSETQ. Trimming took 0 bases from V and 6 from J; bases not matched to a gene: 6. DNA for the CDR3: TGCGCCAGCAGCTTGGGCTCAGGGGGTCCCAATGAGCAGTTCTTC. Protein: CASSLGSGGPNEQFF.

The J gene is TRBJ2-1, the V gene TRBV5-1, with 8 bases fitting TRBD1. The length of the CDR3 is 17 residues. The junction had 11 bases not matched to a gene; V was cut back by 3 bases and J by 3 bases. The germline V gene has CDR1 SGHRS and CDR2 YFSETQ. The CDR3 protein is CASSSGMQGALYNEQFF. DNA of the CDR3: TGCGCCAGCAGCTCCGGAATGCAGGGGGCTCTCTACAATGAGCAGTTCTTC. The variable domain in full, with the rest retrieved from reference TRBV5-1 and TRBJ2-1, is KAGVTQTPRYLIKTRGQQVTLSCSPISGHRSVSWYQQTPGQGLQFLFEYFSETQRNKGNFPGRFSGRQFSNSRSEMNVSTLELGDSALYLCASSSGMQGALYNEQFFGPGTRLTVL.

The chain recombines TRBV30 with TRBJ2-1; 8 bases are shared with TRBD2. J lost 4 bases, V lost 0 bases, and 5 bases had no gene match. The CDR3 has 15 amino acids. CDR1 is GTSNPN and CDR2 is SVGIG in the germline V gene (reference sequence). The CDR3 DNA reads TGTGCCTGGAGTGTGGGTAGCGGGGTTTACAATGAGCAGTTCTTC. Protein product: CAWSVGSGVYNEQFF.

CDR3 residues: CASSLVAAKFF. The CDR3 nucleotides are TGTGCCAGCTCCCTTGTGGCGGCTAAGTTCTTC. The chain uses TRBV21-1 and TRBJ2-1; no DNA check was done on the table's D call, TRBD2. TRBV21-1 constitutes a pseudogene. The CDR3 has 11 amino acids.